These T cell receptor beta chains were read from a single sample in a study of T cell changes during pregnancy in multiple sclerosis. Some clones are missing from TCRdb's copy, which holds only in-frame ones; the method was immunoSEQ multiplex PCR. The table shows about 34,000 clones, with 90% occurring only once. Sample: CD8+ T cells from peripheral blood mononuclear cells, taken in the first trimester of pregnancy. These receptors were collected from a female donor with multiple sclerosis, enrolled in a pregnancy study. Each CDR3 is given without its conserved first and last residue. D genes are given only for firm matches.

v_call: TRBV28
j_call: TRBJ2-2
d_call: TRBD2
cdr3_aa: ASSFPGAGVRTGELF

v_call: TRBV7-9
j_call: TRBJ1-1
d_call: TRBD1
cdr3_aa: ASSPSGQGGTEAF

v_call: TRBV19
j_call: TRBJ2-1
d_call: TRBD2
cdr3_aa: ASSTSGRRSDNEQF

v_call: TRBV9
j_call: TRBJ2-7
d_call: TRBD2
cdr3_aa: ASSVGPSGGYEQY

v_call: TRBV13
j_call: TRBJ2-1
d_call: TRBD2
cdr3_aa: ASSSIGLADYNEQF

v_call: TRBV29-1
j_call: TRBJ2-1
d_call: .
cdr3_aa: SVERYNEQF

v_call: TRBV7-9
j_call: TRBJ2-2
d_call: TRBD2
cdr3_aa: ASSSRTSVTGELF

v_call: TRBV11-2
j_call: TRBJ2-3
d_call: TRBD2
cdr3_aa: ASSLQGLAGVADTQY

v_call: TRBV2
j_call: TRBJ2-2
d_call: .
cdr3_aa: ASFMRGELF

v_call: TRBV29-1
j_call: TRBJ1-2
d_call: .
cdr3_aa: SVEETQGYGYT

v_call: TRBV28
j_call: TRBJ2-1
d_call: TRBD2
cdr3_aa: ASRAGTSRYNEQF

v_call: TRBV15
j_call: TRBJ1-3
d_call: TRBD1
cdr3_aa: ATSPDRSSGNTIY

v_call: TRBV19
j_call: TRBJ1-5
d_call: TRBD1
cdr3_aa: ASSGATGAYSNQPQH

v_call: TRBV5-8
j_call: TRBJ2-3
d_call: TRBD2
cdr3_aa: ASSTGVSSSGAGTDTQY

v_call: TRBV28
j_call: TRBJ1-2
d_call: .
cdr3_aa: ASRSIQGGYT

v_call: TRBV7-9
j_call: TRBJ2-7
d_call: TRBD1
cdr3_aa: ASSSFPTGSPYEQY